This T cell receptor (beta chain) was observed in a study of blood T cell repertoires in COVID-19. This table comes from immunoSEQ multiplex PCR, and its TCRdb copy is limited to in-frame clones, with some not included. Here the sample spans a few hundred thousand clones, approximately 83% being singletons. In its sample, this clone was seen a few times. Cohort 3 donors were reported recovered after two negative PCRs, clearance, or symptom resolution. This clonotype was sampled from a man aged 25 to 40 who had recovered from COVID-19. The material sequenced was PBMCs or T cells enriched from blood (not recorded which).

CDR3 in DNA: TGCGCCAGCAGCCTCTTTTCTAGCGGGGACTACAATGAGCAGTTCTTC. Amino acid sequence: CASSLFSSGDYNEQFF. The chain employs TRBV4-1 and TRBJ2-1; 9 nucleotides match TRBD2. The CDR3 is 16 residues long. The V gene's germline CDR1 is MGHRA and CDR2 YSYEKL. The trim removed 4 bases at V and 3 bases at J, leaving 7 bases unmatched.